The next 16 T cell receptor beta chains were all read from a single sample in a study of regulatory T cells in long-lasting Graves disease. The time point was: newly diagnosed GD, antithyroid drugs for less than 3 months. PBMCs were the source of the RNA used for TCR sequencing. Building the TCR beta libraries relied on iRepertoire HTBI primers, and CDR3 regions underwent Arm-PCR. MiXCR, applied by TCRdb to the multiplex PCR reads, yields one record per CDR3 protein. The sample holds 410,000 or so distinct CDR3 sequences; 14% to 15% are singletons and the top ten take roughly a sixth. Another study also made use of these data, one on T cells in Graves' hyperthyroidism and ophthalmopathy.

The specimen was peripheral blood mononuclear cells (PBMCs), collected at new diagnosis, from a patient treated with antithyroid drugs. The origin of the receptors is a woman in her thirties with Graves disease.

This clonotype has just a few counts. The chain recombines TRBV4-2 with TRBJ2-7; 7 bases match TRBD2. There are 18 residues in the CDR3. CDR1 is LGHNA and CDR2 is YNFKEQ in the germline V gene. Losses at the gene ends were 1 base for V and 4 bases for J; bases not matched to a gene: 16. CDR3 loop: CASSQAVSGHLMSYEQYF. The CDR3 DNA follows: TGTGCCAGCAGCCAAGCGGTTAGCGGGCATCTTATGTCGTACGAGCAGTACTTC.

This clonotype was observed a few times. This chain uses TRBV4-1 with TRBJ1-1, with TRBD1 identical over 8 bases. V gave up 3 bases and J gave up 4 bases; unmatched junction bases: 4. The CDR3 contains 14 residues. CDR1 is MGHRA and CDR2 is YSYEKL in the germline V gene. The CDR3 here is CASSHTGGGTEAFF. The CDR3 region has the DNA TGCGCCAGCAGCCACACAGGGGGAGGCACTGAAGCTTTCTTT.

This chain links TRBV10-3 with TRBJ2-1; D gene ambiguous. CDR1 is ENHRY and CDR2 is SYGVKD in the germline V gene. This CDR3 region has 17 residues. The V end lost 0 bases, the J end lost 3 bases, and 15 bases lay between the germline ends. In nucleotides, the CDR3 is TGTGCCATCAGTGAGTCGACGGCAGGCTTTTACTACAATGAGCAGTTCTTC. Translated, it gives CAISESTAGFYYNEQFF.

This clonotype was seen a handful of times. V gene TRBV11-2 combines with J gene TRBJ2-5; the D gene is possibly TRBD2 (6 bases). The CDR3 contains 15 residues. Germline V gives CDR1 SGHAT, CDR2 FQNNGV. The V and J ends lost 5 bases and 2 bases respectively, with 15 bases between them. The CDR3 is CASSRWASAQETQYF. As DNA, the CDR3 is TGTGCCAGCAGCAGATGGGCTAGCGCACAAGAGACCCAGTACTTC.

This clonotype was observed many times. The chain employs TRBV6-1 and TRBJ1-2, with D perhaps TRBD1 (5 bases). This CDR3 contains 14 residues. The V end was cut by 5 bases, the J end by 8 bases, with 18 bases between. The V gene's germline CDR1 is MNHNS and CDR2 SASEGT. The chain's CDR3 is CASSRPRDLGGYTF. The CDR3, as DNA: TGTGCCAGCAGTCGACCCCGGGACCTAGGGGGCTACACCTTC.

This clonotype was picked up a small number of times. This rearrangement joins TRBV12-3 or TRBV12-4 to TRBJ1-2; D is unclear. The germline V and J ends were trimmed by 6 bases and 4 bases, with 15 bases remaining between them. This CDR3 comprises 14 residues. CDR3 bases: TGTGCCAGCAGCCCTCACATTCCCGCCTATGGCTACACCTTC. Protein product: CASSPHIPAYGYTF.

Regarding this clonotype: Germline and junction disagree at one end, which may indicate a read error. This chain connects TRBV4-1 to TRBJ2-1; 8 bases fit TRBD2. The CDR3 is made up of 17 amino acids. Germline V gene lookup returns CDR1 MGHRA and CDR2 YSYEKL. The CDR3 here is CASSQEWAGGAYNEQFF. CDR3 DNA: TGTGCCAGCAGCCAAGAATGGGCGGGAGGCGCCTACAATGAGCAGTTCTTC.

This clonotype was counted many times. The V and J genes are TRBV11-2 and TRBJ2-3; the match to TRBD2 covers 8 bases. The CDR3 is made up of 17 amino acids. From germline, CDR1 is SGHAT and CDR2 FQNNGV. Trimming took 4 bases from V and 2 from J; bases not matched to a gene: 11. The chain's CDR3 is CASSSRGSGTYTDTQYF. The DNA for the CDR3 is TGTGCCAGCAGCTCGAGGGGTAGCGGGACTTACACAGATACGCAGTATTTT.

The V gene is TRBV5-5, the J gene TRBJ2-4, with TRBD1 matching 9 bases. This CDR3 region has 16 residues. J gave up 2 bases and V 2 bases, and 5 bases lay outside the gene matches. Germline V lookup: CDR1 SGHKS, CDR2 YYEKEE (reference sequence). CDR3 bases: TGTGCCAGCAGCTTAGTGGGACAGGGTTCCAAAAACATTCAGTACTTC. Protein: CASSLVGQGSKNIQYF.

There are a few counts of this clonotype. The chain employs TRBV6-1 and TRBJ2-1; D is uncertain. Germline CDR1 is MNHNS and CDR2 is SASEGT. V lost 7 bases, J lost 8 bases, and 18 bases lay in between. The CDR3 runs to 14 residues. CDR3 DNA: TGTGCCAGCACTCCCTTTAAATTTATTGATGAGCAGTTCTTC. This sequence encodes CASTPFKFIDEQFF.

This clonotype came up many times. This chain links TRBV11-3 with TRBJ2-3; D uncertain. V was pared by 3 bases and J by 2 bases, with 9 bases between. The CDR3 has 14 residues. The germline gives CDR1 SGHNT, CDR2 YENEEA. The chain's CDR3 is CASSLLGYTDTQYF. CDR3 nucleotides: TGTGCCAGCAGCTTGCTAGGGTACACAGATACGCAGTATTTT. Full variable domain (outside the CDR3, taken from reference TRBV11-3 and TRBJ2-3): EAGVVQSPRYKIIEKKQPVAFWCNPISGHNTLYWYLQNLGQGPELLIRYENEEAVDDSQLPKDRFSAERLKGVDSTLKIQPAELGDSAVYLCASSLLGYTDTQYFGPGTRLTVL.

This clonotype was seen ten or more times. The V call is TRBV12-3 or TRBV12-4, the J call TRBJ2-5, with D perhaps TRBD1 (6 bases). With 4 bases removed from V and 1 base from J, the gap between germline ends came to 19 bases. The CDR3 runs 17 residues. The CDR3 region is CASSSPPGRTAQETQYF. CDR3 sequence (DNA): TGTGCCAGCAGTTCCCCCCCCGGAAGGACAGCCCAAGAGACCCAGTACTTC.

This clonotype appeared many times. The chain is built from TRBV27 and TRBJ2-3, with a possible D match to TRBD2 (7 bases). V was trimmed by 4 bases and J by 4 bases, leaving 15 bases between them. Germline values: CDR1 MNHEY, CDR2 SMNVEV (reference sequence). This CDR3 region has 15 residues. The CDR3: CASSSGLGGADTQYF. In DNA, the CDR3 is TGTGCCAGCAGTTCCGGACTAGGGGGGGCAGATACGCAGTATTTT.

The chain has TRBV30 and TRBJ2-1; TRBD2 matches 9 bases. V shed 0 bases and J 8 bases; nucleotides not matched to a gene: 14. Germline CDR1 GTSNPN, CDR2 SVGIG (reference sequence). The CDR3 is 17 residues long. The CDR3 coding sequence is TGTGCCTGGAGTGTAGCGTGGGGTAGCGGGAGTAGCTATGAGCAGTTCTTC. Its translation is CAWSVAWGSGSSYEQFF.

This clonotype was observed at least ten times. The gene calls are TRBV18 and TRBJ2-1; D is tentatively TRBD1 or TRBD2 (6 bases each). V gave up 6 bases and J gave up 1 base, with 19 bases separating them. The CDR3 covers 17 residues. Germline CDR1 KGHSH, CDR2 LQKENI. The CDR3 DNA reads TGTGCCAGCTCGCCTGCCGTAGGGGGAGGTTCCTACAATGAGCAGTTCTTC. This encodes CASSPAVGGGSYNEQFF.

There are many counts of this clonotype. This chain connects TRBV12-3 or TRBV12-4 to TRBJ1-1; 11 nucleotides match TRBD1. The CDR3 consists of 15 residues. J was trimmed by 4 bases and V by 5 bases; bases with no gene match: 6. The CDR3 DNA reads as TGTGCCAGCAGTGGTAGGGACAGGGGGGGCACTGAAGCTTTCTTT. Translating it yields CASSGRDRGGTEAFF.